The 8 T cell receptor beta chains in this list originate from one sample, sequenced in a study of PD-1 blockade in classical Hodgkin lymphoma. TCRdb's table, derived via immunoSEQ multiplex PCR, lists solely in-frame clones and lacks some. The sample carries approximately 30,000 clones, roughly 85% recorded once. In every patient, relapse followed autologous stem cell transplantation, while exposure to brentuximab vedotin differed. The material sequenced was peripheral blood mononuclear cells (PBMCs), taken before the second cycle of nivolumab. The receptors come from a human donor with classical Hodgkin lymphoma.

The V gene is TRBV6-1, the J gene TRBJ2-5; tentatively, D is TRBD2 (5 bases). The V gene lost 6 bases and the J gene lost 0 bases, with 14 bases spanning the gap. CDR3 size: 15 residues. Germline V lookup: CDR1 MNHNS, CDR2 SASEGT. CDR3 nucleotide sequence: TGTGCCAGCAGGACACTCACCGGGAACCAAGAGACCCAGTACTTC. Residues: CASRTLTGNQETQYF.

The chain recombines TRBV27 with TRBJ2-1; D perhaps matches TRBD1 (6 bases). This CDR3 spans 16 amino acids. V was trimmed by 5 bases and J by 3 bases, leaving 17 bases between them. Germline V lookup: CDR1 MNHEY, CDR2 SMNVEV (reference sequence). CDR3 region: CASSTSGTNNYNEQFF. DNA of the CDR3: TGTGCCAGCAGTACGTCCGGGACAAATAACTACAATGAGCAGTTCTTC.

The V and J genes are TRBV9 and TRBJ2-3, with D possibly matching TRBD2 (5 bases). The CDR3 covers 16 residues. Trimming left V 0 bases short and J 1 base short, with 12 bases between. Germline CDR1 and CDR2: SGDLS and YYNGEE. CDR3 DNA: TGTGCCAGCAGCGTAGGGAGCGGATCTGGCACAGATACGCAGTATTTT. Its translation: CASSVGSGSGTDTQYF.

This sequence joins TRBV11-2 and TRBJ2-3; D call uncertain. Trimming took off 0 bases at V and 11 bases at J, with 15 bases between the two ends. The CDR3 is made up of 14 amino acids. The germline CDR1 and CDR2 sequences are SGHAT and FQNNGV. CDR3 in amino acids: CASSLDPGILLQYF. The DNA of the CDR3 is TGTGCCAGCAGCTTAGATCCGGGCATCCTTTTGCAGTATTTT.

The V gene is TRBV28, the J gene TRBJ2-2; D remains ambiguous. Germline V gene sequence: CDR1 MDHEN, CDR2 SYDVKM. Trimming cost V 0 bases and J 5 bases, with 4 bases left between them. This CDR3 spans 13 amino acids. The CDR3 loop is CASSLWDTGELFF. The CDR3 DNA is TGTGCCAGCAGTTTATGGGATACCGGGGAGCTGTTTTTT.

This clone qualifies as medium-sized. Different DNA sequences within this sample yield the same CDR3. The chain has TRBV19 and TRBJ2-6, with D perhaps being TRBD1 or TRBD2 (5 bases each). From germline, CDR1 is LNHDA and CDR2 SQIVND (reference sequence). V was pared by 3 bases and J by 2 bases, with 17 bases between. The CDR3 extends over 18 amino acids. In DNA form, the CDR3 reads TGTGCCAGTAGTATTCCGGGACGGCGGATGGCTGGGGCCAACGTCCTGACTTTC. Its translation: CASSIPGRRMAGANVLTF.

The gene calls are TRBV25-1 and TRBJ2-3; D is perhaps TRBD1 (5 bases). The germline V gene encodes CDR1 MGHDK and CDR2 SYGVNS. V shed 5 bases and J shed 2 bases, with 11 bases lying between them. There are 14 residues in the CDR3. The CDR3 DNA reads TGTGCCAGCAGTCAGGGAAGCGTCACAGATACGCAGTATTTT. It specifies CASSQGSVTDTQYF.

The rearrangement uses TRBV13 and TRBJ2-7; possibly TRBD2 for D (5 bases). Trimming shortened V by 4 bases and J by 5 bases, and 9 bases separated the two germline ends. Germline assignment: CDR1 PRHDT and CDR2 FYEKMQ (reference sequence). The CDR3 length is 12 residues. The CDR3 region has the DNA TGTGCCAGCAGCTCACTAGTTGACGAGCAGTACTTC. Amino acids: CASSSLVDEQYF.